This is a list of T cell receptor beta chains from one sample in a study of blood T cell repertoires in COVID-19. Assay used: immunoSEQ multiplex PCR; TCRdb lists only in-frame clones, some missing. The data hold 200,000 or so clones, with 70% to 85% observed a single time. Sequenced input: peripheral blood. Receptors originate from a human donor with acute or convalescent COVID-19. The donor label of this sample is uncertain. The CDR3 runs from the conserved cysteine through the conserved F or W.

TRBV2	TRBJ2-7	CASSEALGRGLEQYF
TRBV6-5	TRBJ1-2	CATVANYGYTF
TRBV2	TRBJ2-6	CASSQAPSGANVLTF
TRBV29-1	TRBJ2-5	CSVAGQAKETQYF
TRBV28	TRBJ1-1	CASSSSGQGNTEAFF
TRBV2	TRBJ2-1	CASSGSGNGVYNEQFF
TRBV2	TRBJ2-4	CASSLGGWQNIQYF
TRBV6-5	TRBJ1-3	CASSYSRQPSGNTIYF
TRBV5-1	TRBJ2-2	CASSTTGGGTGELFF
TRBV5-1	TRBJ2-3	CASSLVPGTGTDTQYF
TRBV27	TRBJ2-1	CASSLGSGSNNEQFF
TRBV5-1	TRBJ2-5	CASSLSGQGQETQYF
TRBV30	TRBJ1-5	CASQGSNQPQHF
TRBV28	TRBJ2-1	CASNYRGHEQFF
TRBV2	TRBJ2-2	CASKTSVSGELFF
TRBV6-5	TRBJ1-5	CASRGTGIGNQPQHF
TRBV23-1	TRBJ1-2	CASSQGQNRGYGYTF
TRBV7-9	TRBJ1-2	CASSLGVYGYTF
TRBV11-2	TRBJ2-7	CASSLNRGELYEQYF
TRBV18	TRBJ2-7	CASSWGTGEPSYEQYF
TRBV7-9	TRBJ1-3	CASSLGQSGGFGNTIYF
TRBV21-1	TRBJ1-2	CASSKVGRYGYTF
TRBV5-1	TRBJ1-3	CASSLGQVDRNTIYF
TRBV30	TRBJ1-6	CAWNDRGQSPLHF
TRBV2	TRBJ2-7	CASNWAGLYEQYF